This TCR beta chain was captured by sequencing in a study of shared clonotypes between healthy human individuals. Study background: For every donor, three CD4 naive, three CD4 memory, two CD8 naive and one CD8 memory plates were used. Study conclusions and caveats: Around 5.3% of naive CD4 clonotypes were shared across several donors. What naive subsets generally showed was a larger estimated richness than memory subsets showed.

Here immunoSEQ multiplex PCR was the method, and the copy in TCRdb shows in-frame clones only, minus some. The data contain about 2.1 million clones, 93% of them singletons. The junction had 3 bases not matched to a gene; V was cut back by 0 bases and J by 6 bases. Germline CDR1 reads SGHVS; CDR2 reads FQNEAQ. The CDR3 loop spans 15 amino acids. Positively selected for CCR7, the CD45RO-negative cells used as naive CD8 cells excluded terminally differentiated effector memory CD45RA+ cells. Study donors comprised healthy, HIV-negative adults devoid of recent acute infection or vaccination. A note on this clone: Its specificity is not known.

Sequences were obtained from naive CD8+ T cells from PBMCs. The clonotype was recovered from a man between 18 and 29 years old in good health. Some clones in this sample may be carry-over from other donors' samples. The chain recombines TRBV7-8 with TRBJ2-2; 8 bases align to TRBD1. The CDR3 loop is CASSLADRDSGELFF. The DNA for the CDR3 is TGTGCCAGCAGCTTAGCGGACAGGGATTCCGGGGAGCTGTTTTTT.